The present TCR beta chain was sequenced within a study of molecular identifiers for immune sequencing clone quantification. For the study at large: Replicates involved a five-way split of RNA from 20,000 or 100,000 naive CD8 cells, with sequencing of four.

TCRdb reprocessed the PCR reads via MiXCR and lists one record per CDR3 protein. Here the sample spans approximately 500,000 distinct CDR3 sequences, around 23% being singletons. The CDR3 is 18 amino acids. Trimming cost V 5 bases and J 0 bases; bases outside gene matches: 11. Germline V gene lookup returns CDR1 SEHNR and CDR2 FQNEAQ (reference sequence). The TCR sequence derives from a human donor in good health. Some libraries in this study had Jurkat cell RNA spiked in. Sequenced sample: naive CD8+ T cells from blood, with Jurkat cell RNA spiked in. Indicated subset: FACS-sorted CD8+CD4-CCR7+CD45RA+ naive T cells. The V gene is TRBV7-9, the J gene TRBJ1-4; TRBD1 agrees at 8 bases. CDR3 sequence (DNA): TGTGCCAGCAGCGTGTTAACCGGGACAGGAGCAACTAATGAAAAACTGTTTTTT. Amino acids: CASSVLTGTGATNEKLFF.